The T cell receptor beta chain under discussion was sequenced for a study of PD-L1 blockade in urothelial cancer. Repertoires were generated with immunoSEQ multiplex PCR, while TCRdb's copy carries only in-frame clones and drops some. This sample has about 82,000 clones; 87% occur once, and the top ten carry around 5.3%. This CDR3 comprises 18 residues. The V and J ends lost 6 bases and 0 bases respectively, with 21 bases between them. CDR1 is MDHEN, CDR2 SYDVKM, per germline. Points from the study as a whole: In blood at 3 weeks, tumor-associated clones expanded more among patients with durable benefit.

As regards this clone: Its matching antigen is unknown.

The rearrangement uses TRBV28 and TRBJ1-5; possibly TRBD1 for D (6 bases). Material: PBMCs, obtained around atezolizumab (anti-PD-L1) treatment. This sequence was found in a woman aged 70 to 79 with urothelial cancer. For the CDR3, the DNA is TGTGCCAGCAGCACCAACAGAAAAGCAGGGGTTAGCAATCAGCCCCAGCATTTT. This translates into CASSTNRKAGVSNQPQHF.